Presented here are 7 T cell receptor beta chains from one specimen sequenced in a study of T cell responses to AZD1222 COVID-19 vaccine. Generated by immunoSEQ multiplex PCR, the TCRdb table keeps only in-frame clones and is missing some. The sample lists 180,000 or so clones; 94% were seen once. This sample comprised peripheral blood, obtained on day 0 of AZD1222 vaccination. Source of these receptors: an adult in good health.

V gene TRBV28 combines with J gene TRBJ2-1; D is ambiguous. The CDR3 contains 12 residues. V was clipped by 4 bases and J by 7 bases, with 8 bases between them. Germline CDR1 reads MDHEN; CDR2 reads SYDVKM. Written as DNA, the CDR3 is TGTGCCAGCAGTTCGCTGAGGAATGAGCAGTTCTTC. It is translated as CASSSLRNEQFF.

The chain links TRBV6-5 to TRBJ2-3; TRBD2 aligns across 11 bases. Germline V CDR1 and CDR2: MNHEY, SVGAGI. J lost 5 bases, V lost 4 bases, and 8 bases had no gene match. CDR3 size: 16 residues. CDR3 coding DNA: TGTGCCAGCAGTTCATCAACTAGCGGGAGAGTAGATACGCAGTATTTT. Translating it yields CASSSSTSGRVDTQYF.

V gene TRBV5-4 combines with J gene TRBJ1-4, with a possible D match to TRBD1 (5 bases). V shed 1 base and J shed 5 bases, with 12 bases lying between them. CDR1 is SGHNT, CDR2 YYREEE, per germline (reference sequence). This CDR3 has 15 amino acids. The CDR3 loop is CASSLSGQANEKLFF. The CDR3 region has the DNA TGTGCCAGCAGCTTGTCGGGGCAGGCAAATGAAAAACTGTTTTTT.

This clone was observed a few times. The V gene is TRBV5-1, the J gene TRBJ1-2, with a possible D match to TRBD1 (5 bases). The V end lost 0 bases, the J end lost 8 bases, and 20 bases lay between the germline ends. The CDR3 has 16 amino acids. Germline assignment: CDR1 SGHRS and CDR2 YFSETQ. CDR3 nucleotides: TGCGCCAGCAGCTTGGAGGGGAGGAGGGACCAGGCGGGCTACACCTTC. Protein product: CASSLEGRRDQAGYTF.

The chain is built from TRBV28 and TRBJ1-4, with 8 bases that match TRBD1. The CDR3 length is 17 residues. The V and J ends lost 6 bases and 0 bases, in that order; junction bases with no gene match: 9. Per germline, CDR1 MDHEN and CDR2 SYDVKM. The CDR3 loop is CASRRGQGSATNEKLFF. CDR3 sequence (DNA): TGTGCCAGCAGGCGTGGACAGGGTTCGGCAACTAATGAAAAACTGTTTTTT.

Concerning this clone itself: At one boundary the junction diverges from the germline segment, which might be a read error. The V call is TRBV28, the J call TRBJ1-1; 10 nucleotides line up with TRBD1. The germline CDR1 and CDR2 sequences are MDHEN and SYDVKM. The CDR3 length is 15 residues. CDR3: CATSGDRGLNTEAFF. In nucleotides, the CDR3 is TGTGCCACCAGTGGGGACAGGGGACTTAACACTGAAGCTTTCTTT. Variable domain in full (rest from reference TRBV28 and TRBJ1-1): DVKVTQSSRYLVKRTGEKVFLECVQDMDHENMFWYRQDPGLGLRLIYFSYDVKMKEKGDIPEGYSVSREKKERFSLILESASTNQTSMYLCATSGDRGLNTEAFFGQGTRLTVV.

The chain carries TRBV4-1 and TRBJ2-2; D call uncertain. This CDR3 region has 15 residues. Deletions cut 1 base from V and 1 base from J, with 7 bases between. Germline CDR1 MGHRA, CDR2 YSYEKL. The CDR3 region has the DNA TGCGCCAGCAGCCAAGCCGACGGGAACACCGGGGAGCTGTTTTTT. Translating it yields CASSQADGNTGELFF.